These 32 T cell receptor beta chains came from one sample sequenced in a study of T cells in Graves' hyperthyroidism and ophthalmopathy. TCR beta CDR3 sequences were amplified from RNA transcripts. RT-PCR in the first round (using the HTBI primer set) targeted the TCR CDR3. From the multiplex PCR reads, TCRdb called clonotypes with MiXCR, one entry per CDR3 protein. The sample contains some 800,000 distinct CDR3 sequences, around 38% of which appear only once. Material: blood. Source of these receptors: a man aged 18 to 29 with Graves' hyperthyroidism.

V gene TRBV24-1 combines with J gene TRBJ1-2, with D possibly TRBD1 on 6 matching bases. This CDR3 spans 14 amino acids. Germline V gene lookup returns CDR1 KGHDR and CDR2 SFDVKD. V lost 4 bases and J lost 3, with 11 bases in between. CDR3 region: CATSDRGQHYGYTF. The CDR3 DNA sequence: TGTGCCACCAGTGACCGAGGACAGCACTATGGCTACACCTTC.

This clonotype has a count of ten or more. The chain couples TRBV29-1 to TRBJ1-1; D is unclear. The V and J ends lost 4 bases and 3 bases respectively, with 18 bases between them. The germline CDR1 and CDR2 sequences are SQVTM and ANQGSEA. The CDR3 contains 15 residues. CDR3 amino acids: CSVVSGGVWDTEAFF. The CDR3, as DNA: TGCAGCGTTGTGTCAGGCGGGGTTTGGGACACTGAAGCTTTCTTT. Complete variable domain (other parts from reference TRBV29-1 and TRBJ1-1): SAVISQKPSRDICQRGTSLTIQCQVDSQVTMMFWYRQQPGQSLTLIATANQGSEATYESGFVIDKFPISRPNLTFSTLTVSNMSPEDSSIYLCSVVSGGVWDTEAFFGQGTRLTVV.

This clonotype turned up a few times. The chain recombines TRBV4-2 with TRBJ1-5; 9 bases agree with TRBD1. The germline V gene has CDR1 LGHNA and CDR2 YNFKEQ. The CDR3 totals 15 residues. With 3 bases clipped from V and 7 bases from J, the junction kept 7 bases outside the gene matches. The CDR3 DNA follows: TGTGCCAGCAGCCACCCTGGACAGGGGAAACAGCCCCAGCATTTT. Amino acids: CASSHPGQGKQPQHF.

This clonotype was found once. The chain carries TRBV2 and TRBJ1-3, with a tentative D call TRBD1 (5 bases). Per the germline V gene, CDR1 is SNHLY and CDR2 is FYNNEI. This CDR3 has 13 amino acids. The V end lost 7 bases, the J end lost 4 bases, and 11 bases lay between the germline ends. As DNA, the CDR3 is TGTGCCAGCATGAACCGGGACGGAAACACCATATATTTT. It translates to CASMNRDGNTIYF.

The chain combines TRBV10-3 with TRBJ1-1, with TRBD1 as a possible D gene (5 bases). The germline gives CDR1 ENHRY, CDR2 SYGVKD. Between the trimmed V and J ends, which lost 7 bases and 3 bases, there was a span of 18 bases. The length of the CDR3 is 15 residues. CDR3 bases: TGTGCCATCAACGGGGGGGGTAGTGTGGACACTGAAGCTTTCTTT. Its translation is CAINGGGSVDTEAFF.

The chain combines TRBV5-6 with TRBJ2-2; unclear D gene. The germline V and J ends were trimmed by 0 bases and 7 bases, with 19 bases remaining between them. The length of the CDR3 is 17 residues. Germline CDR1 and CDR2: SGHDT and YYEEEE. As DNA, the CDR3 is TGTGCCAGCAGCTTGGAAGGGCGTAGGTTTACTTACGGGGAGCTGTTTTTT. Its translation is CASSLEGRRFTYGELFF.

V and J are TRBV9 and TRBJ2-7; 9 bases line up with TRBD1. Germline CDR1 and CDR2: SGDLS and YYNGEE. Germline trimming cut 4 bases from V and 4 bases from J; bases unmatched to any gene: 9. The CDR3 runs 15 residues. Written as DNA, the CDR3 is TGTGCCAGCAGCTTGCCAGACAGGGGGGTTTACGAGCAGTACTTC. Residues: CASSLPDRGVYEQYF.

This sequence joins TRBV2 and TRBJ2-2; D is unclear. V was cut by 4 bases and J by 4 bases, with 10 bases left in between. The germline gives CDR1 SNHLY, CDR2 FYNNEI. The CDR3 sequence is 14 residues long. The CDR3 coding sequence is TGTGCCAGCAGTGGAGAAAGGGCCACCGGGGAGCTGTTTTTT. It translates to CASSGERATGELFF. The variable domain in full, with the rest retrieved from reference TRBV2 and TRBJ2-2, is EPEVTQTPSHQVTQMGQEVILRCVPISNHLYFYWYRQILGQKVEFLVSFYNNEISEKSEIFDDQFSVERPDGSNFTLKIRSTKLEDSAMYFCASSGERATGELFFGEGSRLTVL.

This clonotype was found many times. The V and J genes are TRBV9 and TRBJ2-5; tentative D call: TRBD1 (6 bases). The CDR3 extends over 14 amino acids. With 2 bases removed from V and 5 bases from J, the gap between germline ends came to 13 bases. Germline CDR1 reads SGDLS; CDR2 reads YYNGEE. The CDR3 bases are TGTGCCAGCAGCGTTGATGGGGGCATGGAGACCCAGTACTTC. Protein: CASSVDGGMETQYF.

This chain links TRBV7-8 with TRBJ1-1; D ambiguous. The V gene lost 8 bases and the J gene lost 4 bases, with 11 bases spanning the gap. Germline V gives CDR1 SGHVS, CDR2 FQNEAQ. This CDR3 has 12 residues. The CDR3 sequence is CASVLSPTEAFF. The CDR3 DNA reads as TGTGCCAGCGTCCTAAGTCCCACTGAAGCTTTCTTT.

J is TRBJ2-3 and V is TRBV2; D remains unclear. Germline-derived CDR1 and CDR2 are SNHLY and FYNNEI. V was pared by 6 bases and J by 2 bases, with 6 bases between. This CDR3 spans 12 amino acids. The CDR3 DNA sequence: TGTGCCAGCAGCTTGGACACAGATACGCAGTATTTT. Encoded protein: CASSLDTDTQYF.

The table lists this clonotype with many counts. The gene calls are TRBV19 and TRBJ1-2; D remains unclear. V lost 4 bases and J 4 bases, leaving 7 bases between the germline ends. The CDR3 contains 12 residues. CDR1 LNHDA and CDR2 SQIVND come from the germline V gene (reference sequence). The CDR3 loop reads CASSSHPYGYTF. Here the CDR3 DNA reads TGTGCCAGTAGTAGTCATCCCTATGGCTACACCTTC.

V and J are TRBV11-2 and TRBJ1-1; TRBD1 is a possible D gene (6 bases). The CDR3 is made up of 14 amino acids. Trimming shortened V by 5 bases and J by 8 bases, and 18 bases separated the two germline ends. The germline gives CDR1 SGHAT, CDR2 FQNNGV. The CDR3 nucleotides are TGTGCCAGCAGCCATACTGGACAGTTGGGGGAAGCTTTCTTT. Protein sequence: CASSHTGQLGEAFF.

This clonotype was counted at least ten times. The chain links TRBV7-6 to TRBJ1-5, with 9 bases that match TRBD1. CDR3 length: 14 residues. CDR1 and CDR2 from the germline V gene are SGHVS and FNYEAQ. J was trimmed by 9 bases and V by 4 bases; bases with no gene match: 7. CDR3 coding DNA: TGTGCCAGCAGCTCCGGGACAGGGAAGGGGCCCCAGCATTTT. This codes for CASSSGTGKGPQHF.

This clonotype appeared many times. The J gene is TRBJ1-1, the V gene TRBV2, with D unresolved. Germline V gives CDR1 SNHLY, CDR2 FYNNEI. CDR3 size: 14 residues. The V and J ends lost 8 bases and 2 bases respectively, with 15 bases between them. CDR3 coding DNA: TGTGCCAGCCTATACTCGGGTTTCAACACTGAAGCTTTCTTT. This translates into CASLYSGFNTEAFF.

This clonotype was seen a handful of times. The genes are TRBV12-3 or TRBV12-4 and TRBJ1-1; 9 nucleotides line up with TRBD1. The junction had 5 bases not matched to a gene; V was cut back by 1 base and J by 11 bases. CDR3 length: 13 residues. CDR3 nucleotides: TGTGCCAGCAGTTTAGTCCACAGGGGGCCGGCTTTCTTT. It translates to CASSLVHRGPAFF.

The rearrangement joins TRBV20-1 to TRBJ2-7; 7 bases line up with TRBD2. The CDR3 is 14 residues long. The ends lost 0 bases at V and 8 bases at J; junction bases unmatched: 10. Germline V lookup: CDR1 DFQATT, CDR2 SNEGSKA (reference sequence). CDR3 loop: CSARDQAGSLKQYF. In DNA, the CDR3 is TGCAGTGCTAGAGATCAAGCGGGGAGTTTAAAGCAGTACTTC.

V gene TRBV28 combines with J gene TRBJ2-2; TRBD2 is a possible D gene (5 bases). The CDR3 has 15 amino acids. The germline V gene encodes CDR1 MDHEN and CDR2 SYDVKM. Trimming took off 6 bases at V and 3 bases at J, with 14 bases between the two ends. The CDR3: CASRRPEDYTGELFF. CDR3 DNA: TGTGCCAGCAGGAGGCCGGAGGACTACACCGGGGAGCTGTTTTTT.

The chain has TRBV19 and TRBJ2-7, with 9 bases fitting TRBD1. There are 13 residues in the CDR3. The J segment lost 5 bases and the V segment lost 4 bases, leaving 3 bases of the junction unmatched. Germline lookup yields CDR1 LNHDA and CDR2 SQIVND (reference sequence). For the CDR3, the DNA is TGTGCCAGTAGTACCGACAGGGGGGACGAGCAGTACTTC. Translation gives CASSTDRGDEQYF.

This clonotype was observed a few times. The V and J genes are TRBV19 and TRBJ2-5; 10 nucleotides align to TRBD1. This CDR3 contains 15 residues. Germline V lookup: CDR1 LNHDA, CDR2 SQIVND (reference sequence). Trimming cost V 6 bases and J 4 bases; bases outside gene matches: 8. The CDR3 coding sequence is TGTGCCAGTAGAACGGGACAGGGGAGTGGAGAGACCCAGTACTTC. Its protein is CASRTGQGSGETQYF.

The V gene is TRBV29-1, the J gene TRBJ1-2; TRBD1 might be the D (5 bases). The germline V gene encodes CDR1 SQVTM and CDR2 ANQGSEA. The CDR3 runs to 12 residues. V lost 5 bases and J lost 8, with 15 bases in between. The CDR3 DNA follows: TGCAGCGTTCAAAGCCAGGGAGAGGGCTACACCTTC. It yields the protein CSVQSQGEGYTF.

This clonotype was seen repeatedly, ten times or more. CDR3 in amino acids: CASSWTGASYYGYTF. The DNA for the CDR3 is TGTGCCAGCAGCTGGACAGGGGCCTCTTACTATGGCTACACCTTC. The J gene is TRBJ1-2, the V gene TRBV7-9, with 9 bases fitting TRBD1. Germline V lookup: CDR1 SEHNR, CDR2 FQNEAQ (reference sequence). The CDR3 sequence is 15 residues long. V lost 4 bases and J lost 3; bases outside the gene matches: 6.

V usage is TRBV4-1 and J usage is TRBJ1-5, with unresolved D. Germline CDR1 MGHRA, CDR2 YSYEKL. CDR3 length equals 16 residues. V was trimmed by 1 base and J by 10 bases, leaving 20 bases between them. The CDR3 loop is CASSQAPPGAIHPQHF. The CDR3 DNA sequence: TGCGCCAGCAGCCAAGCGCCCCCCGGAGCAATTCACCCCCAGCATTTT.

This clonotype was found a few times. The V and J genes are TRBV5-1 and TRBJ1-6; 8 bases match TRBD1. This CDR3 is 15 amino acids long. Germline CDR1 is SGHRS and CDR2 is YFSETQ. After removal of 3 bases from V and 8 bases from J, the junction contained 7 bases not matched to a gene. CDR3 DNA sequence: TGCGCCAGCAGCTCGCACGGACAGGGTGATTCACCCCTCCACTTT. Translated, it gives CASSSHGQGDSPLHF.

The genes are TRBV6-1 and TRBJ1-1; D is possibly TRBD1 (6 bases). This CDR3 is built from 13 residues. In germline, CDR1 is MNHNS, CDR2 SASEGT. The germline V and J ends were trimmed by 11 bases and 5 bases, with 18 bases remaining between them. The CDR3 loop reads CADPPGHLTEAFF. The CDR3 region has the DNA TGTGCCGATCCACCGGGACACCTTACTGAAGCTTTCTTT.

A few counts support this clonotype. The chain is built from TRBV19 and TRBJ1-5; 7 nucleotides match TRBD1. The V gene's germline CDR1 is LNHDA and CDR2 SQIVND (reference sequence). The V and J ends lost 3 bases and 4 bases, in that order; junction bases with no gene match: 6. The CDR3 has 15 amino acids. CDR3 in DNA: TGTGCCAGTAGTATTCCAGGGGGACCTAATCAGCCCCAGCATTTT. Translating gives CASSIPGGPNQPQHF.

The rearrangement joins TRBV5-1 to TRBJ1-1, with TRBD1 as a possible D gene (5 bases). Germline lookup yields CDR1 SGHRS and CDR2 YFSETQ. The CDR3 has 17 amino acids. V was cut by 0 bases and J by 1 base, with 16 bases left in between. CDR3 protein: CASSLGGGAVTNTEAFF. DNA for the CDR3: TGCGCCAGCAGCTTGGGGGGGGGAGCCGTAACGAACACTGAAGCTTTCTTT.

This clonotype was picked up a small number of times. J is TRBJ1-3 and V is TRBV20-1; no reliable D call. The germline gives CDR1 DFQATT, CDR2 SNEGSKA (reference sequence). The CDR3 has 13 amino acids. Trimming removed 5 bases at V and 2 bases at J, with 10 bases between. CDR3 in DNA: TGCAGTGCTCACGAACGTACTGGAAACACCATATATTTT. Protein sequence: CSAHERTGNTIYF.

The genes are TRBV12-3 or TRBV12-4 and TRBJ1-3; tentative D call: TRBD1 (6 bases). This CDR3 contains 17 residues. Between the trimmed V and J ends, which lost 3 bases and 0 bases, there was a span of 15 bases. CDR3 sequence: CASSFSPGVSSGNTIYF. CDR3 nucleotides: TGTGCCAGCAGTTTTTCTCCAGGGGTGAGCTCTGGAAACACCATATATTTT.

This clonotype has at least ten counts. CDR3 amino acids: CASSLLSSEAFF. The CDR3 nucleotides read TGTGCCAGCAGCTTACTCTCTTCTGAAGCTTTCTTT. V usage is TRBV7-8 and J usage is TRBJ1-1, with D unclear. Trimming left V 2 bases short and J 6 bases short, with 7 bases between. The CDR3 is made up of 12 amino acids. CDR1 is SGHVS, CDR2 FQNEAQ, per germline.

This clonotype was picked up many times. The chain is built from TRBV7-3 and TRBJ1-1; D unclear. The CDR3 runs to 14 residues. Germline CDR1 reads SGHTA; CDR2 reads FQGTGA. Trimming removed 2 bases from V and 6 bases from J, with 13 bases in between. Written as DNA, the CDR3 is TGTGCCAGCAGCTTATGGGCGGGAAACTCTGAAGCTTTCTTT. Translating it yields CASSLWAGNSEAFF.

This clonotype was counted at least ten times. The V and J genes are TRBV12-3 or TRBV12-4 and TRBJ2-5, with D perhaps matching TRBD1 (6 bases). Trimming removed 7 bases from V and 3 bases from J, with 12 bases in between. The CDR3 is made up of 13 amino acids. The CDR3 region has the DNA TGTGCCAGCACGCTCGAGGGGGAAGAGACCCAGTACTTC. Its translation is CASTLEGEETQYF.